This TCR beta chain came from a study of a mutant IDH1 vaccine in newly diagnosed glioma. Study-level information: Eight vaccine injections were given to patients in weeks 1, 3, 5, 7, 11, 15, 19 and 23.

Of note for this clone: Antigen specificity is unknown.

The germline V gene encodes CDR1 LNHNV and CDR2 YYDKDF (reference sequence). Trimming took 2 bases from V and 6 from J, leaving 26 bases between them. The CDR3 consists of 18 residues. TCRdb keeps only in-frame clones here, not all; method: immunoSEQ multiplex PCR. The sample lists 60,000 or so clones, roughly 85% occurring once. Time point denoted: week 23, last vaccination. Topical imiquimod accompanied each vaccine dose, which consisted of 300 ug of mutant IDH1 20-mer peptide. Specimen: PBMCs, collected from a glioma patient whose treatment included an IDH1 peptide vaccine. The sequence derives from a man younger than 40 with glioma. The genes are TRBV15 and TRBJ2-7; maybe TRBD2 (6 bases). In DNA, the CDR3 is TGTGCCACCAGCAGAACAACTGGACACCCGGAGGGTGTGGGCGAGCAGTACTTC. Its translation: CATSRTTGHPEGVGEQYF.